What follows describes a single T cell receptor beta chain. Its antigen specificity is not known. No base qualities exist here, and no much larger clone lies one base off it. These data come from a study of identical twins listed by TCRdb under 2016. In the study overall: The study deep-sequenced TCR alpha and beta repertoires from monozygotic twins, unrelated adults of various ages and cord blood to test whether fetal clonotypes persist. Replicate twin experiments were performed at different times using different library preparation protocols to rule out contamination. The study at large found these results: Because the same donors could not be followed over many years, the conclusions relied on cross-sectional statistical analysis. Zero-insertion analyses could be partly confounded by invariant T cells such as MAIT and iNKT, though diverse VJ usage argued against such confounding for most clonotypes. Excess twin sharing in beta out-of-frame sequences was weaker because fewer shared sequences lowered the signal-to-noise ratio. Abundant cord blood beta clonotypes had fewer insertions, young adult naive repertoires showed a similar but weaker trend, and memory repertoires showed no such trend. Compared with coincidental sharing between unrelated individuals, an excess of low generation-probability sequences was observed among out-of-frame TCR alpha sequences shared between twins. Out-of-frame TCR alpha sharing in monozygotic twins was systematically underestimated by recombination models, whereas sharing between unrelated individuals was in agreement with the recombination models.

Only healthy Caucasian donors were included. The twin cohort consisted of three pairs of female monozygotic twins, all aged roughly 18 to 29 years. CD4+ and CD8+ T cell populations were isolated with positive isolation kits from Invitrogen. CDR1 and CDR2 were assigned from the germline V gene (reference sequence) as LNHDA and SQIVND. V loses 4 bases, J loses 2 bases, and the germline ends lie 7 bases apart. The CDR3, cysteine through phenylalanine, is 13 amino acids long. The kept DNA is CDR3 alone, 39 bases in frame from the first base. Library preparation used 5' RACE. Reads for this sample came from an Illumina HiSeq 2000. A universal primer binding site was added through template switching, and the final cDNA carried a unique molecular identifier so that TCR cDNA molecules could be counted accurately. Specific primers in the conserved constant-segment region were used to synthesize first-strand cDNA for TCR alpha and beta chains. Each cDNA library was double barcoded, with a SMART-Mk sample barcode plus Illumina barcodes, to control for contamination. Two successive PCR steps introduced TruSeq adapter sequences along with Illumina sample barcodes. The Illumina HiSeq platform was used with custom primers to sequence TCR alpha and beta cDNA libraries. In the original analysis: MiGEC was used to process raw reads and extract unique molecular identifiers, and MiXCR was used to find CDR3 positions. Recombination models were inferred per individual with the repgenHMM and IGoR tools using an EM algorithm. Shared clonotypes were analyzed with the tcR package in R, and sharing was normalized by the product of cloneset sizes. To study raw recombination without the effects of thymic and clonal selection, out-of-frame nonproductive sequences were analyzed. TCRdb reprocessing: public reads trimmed at Q25 with fastp, clones called with MiXCR, in-frame beta chains kept. Here each entry gathers all rows of one CDR3 protein and keeps the most common genes and DNA. TCRdb's processing, not the authors' own work, is the source of the V and J calls. The sample records 450,000 to 600,000 distinct CDR3 sequences, approximately 20% of which are singletons. The ten largest account for approximately 0.52% of the sample.

These same records also appear under a second study, on yellow fever vaccine responses in identical twins. The second source states: According to the authors, the vaccine-induced T cell response in identical twins seemed to be partly convergent and partly specific to each individual. The study precisely tracked vaccine-responding T cell clones in identical twins.

The chain uses TRBV19 and TRBJ2-3; the best D guess is TRBD1, with 6 bases matching. The TCR comes from a woman aged 18-30 years in good health. The sample taken for sequencing was CD4+ T cells sorted from blood. The CDR3 region: CASSRTDTDTQYF. The nucleotide sequence is given as TGTGCCAGTAGTAGGACAGACACAGATACGCAGTATTTT.